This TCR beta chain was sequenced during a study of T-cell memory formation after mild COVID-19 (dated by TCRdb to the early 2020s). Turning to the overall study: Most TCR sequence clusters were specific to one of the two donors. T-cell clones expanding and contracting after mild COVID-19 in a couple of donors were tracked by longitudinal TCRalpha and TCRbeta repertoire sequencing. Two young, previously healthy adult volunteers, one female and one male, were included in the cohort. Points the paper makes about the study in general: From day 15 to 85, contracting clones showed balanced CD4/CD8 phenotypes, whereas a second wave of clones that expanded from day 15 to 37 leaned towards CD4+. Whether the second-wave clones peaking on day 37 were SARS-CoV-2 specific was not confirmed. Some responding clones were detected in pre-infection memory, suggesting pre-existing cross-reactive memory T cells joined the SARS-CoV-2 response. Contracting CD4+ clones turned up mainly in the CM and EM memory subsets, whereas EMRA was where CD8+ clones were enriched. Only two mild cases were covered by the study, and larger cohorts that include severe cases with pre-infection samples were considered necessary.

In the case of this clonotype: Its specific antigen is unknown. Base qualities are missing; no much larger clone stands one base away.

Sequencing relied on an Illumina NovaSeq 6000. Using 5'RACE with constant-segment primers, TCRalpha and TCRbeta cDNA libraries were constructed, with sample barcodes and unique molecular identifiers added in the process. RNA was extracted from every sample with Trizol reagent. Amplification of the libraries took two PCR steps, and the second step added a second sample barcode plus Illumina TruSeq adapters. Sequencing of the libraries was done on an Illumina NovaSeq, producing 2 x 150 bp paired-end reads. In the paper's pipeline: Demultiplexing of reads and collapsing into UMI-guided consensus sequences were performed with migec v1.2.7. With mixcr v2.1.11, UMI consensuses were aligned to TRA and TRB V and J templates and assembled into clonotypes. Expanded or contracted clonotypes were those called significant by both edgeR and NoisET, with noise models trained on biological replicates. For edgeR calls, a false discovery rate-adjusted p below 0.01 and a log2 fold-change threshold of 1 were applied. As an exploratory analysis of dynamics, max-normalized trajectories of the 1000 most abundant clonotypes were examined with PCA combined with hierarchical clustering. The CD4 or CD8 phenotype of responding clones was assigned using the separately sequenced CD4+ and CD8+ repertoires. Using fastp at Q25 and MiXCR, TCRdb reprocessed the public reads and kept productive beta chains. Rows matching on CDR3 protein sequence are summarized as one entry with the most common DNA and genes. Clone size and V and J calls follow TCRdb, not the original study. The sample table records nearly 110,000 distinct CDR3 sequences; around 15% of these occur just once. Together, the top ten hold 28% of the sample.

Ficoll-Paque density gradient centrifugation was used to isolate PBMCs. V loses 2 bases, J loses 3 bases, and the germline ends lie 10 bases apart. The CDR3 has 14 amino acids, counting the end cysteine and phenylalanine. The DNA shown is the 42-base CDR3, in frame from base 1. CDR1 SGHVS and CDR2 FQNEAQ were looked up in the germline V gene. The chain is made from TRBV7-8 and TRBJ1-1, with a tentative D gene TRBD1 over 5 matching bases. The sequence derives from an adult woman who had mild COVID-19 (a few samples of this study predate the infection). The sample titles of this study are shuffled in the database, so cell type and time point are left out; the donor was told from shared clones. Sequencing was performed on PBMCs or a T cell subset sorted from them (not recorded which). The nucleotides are TGTGCCAGCAGCTTAAGTGGACAACACACTGAAGCTTTCTTT. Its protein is CASSLSGQHTEAFF.